The 18 T cell receptor beta chains reported below all come from one sample, sequenced in a study of T cells in Graves' hyperthyroidism and ophthalmopathy. The investigators amplified TCR beta CDR3 regions from RNA transcripts. The HTBI set primed first-round TCR CDR3 RT-PCR. TCRdb ran MiXCR on the multiplex PCR reads and lists one entry per CDR3 protein. The data show a few hundred thousand distinct CDR3 sequences, with 20% to 25% seen just once and around 27% held by the top ten. Material: blood. These receptors all come from a man younger than 35 with Graves' hyperthyroidism.

The chain uses TRBV6-1 and TRBJ2-1; 12 bases map to TRBD2. The CDR3 loop spans 15 amino acids. V dropped 3 bases and J dropped 9; count of bases not matched to a gene: 6. CDR1 MNHNS and CDR2 SASEGT come from the germline V gene. The CDR3 coding sequence is TGTGCCAGCAGTGACCTAGCGGGGGGGCCCAGTGAGCAGTTCTTC. Translated: CASSDLAGGPSEQFF.

V gene TRBV7-9 combines with J gene TRBJ2-5, with 8 bases fitting TRBD2. CDR3 length: 16 amino acids. Germline CDR1 SEHNR, CDR2 FQNEAQ (reference sequence). J was trimmed by 1 base and V by 4 bases; bases with no gene match: 8. CDR3 sequence reads: CASSWSGRAAQETQYF. The CDR3 DNA reads as TGTGCCAGCAGCTGGTCCGGGAGGGCGGCCCAAGAGACCCAGTACTTC. The whole variable domain, remainder taken from reference TRBV7-9 and TRBJ2-5, is DTGVSQNPRHKITKRGQNVTFRCDPISEHNRLYWYRQTLGQGPEFLTYFQNEAQLEKSRLLSDRFSAERPKGSFSTLEIQRTEQGDSAMYLCASSWSGRAAQETQYFGPGTRLLVL.

This clonotype was detected many times. The rearrangement links TRBV28 to TRBJ2-2; no definite D call. The CDR3 is 15 amino acids. Trimming took off 0 bases at V and 4 bases at J, with 9 bases between the two ends. Germline values: CDR1 MDHEN, CDR2 SYDVKM. The CDR3 spells CASSLWGLGTGELFF. The CDR3 nucleotides read TGTGCCAGCAGTTTATGGGGATTGGGCACCGGGGAGCTGTTTTTT. The full variable domain, completed using reference TRBV28 and TRBJ2-2, is DVKVTQSSRYLVKRTGEKVFLECVQDMDHENMFWYRQDPGLGLRLIYFSYDVKMKEKGDIPEGYSVSREKKERFSLILESASTNQTSMYLCASSLWGLGTGELFFGEGSRLTVL.

In its sample, this clonotype was seen many times. This rearrangement joins TRBV7-8 to TRBJ1-2, with D hard to call. With 2 bases removed from V and 4 bases from J, the gap between germline ends came to 11 bases. The CDR3 loop spans 14 amino acids. Germline V gene sequence: CDR1 SGHVS, CDR2 FQNEAQ. CDR3 sequence (DNA): TGTGCCAGCAGCTTACGTGTTCTCGGCTATGGCTACACCTTC. As protein: CASSLRVLGYGYTF.

This clonotype has at least ten counts. The chain uses TRBV5-1 and TRBJ2-7, with 10 bases matching TRBD1. From germline, CDR1 is SGHRS and CDR2 YFSETQ. The CDR3 runs to 15 residues. Losses at the gene ends were 4 bases for V and 0 bases for J; bases not matched to a gene: 4. CDR3 DNA: TGCGCCAGCAGCCCCGGGACAGGGGTCTCCTACGAGCAGTACTTC. It specifies CASSPGTGVSYEQYF.

This clonotype has ten or more counts. The chain combines TRBV5-1 with TRBJ2-7; TRBD1 matches at 9 bases. Unmatched junction bases numbered 4, after V lost 5 bases and J lost 1 base. The CDR3 has 14 amino acids. Germline V gives CDR1 SGHRS, CDR2 YFSETQ. Written as DNA, the CDR3 is TGCGCCAGCAGTACCGGGACAGGGTCCTACGAGCAGTACTTC. This sequence encodes CASSTGTGSYEQYF.

Only a few counts were recorded for this clonotype. V is TRBV5-1 and J is TRBJ1-1, with TRBD1 matching 7 bases. J lost 6 bases, V lost 2 bases, and 10 bases had no gene match. The CDR3 length is 15 residues. Germline lookup yields CDR1 SGHRS and CDR2 YFSETQ. The chain's CDR3 is CASSLEQGFVAEAFF. CDR3 bases: TGCGCCAGCAGCTTAGAACAGGGGTTTGTCGCTGAAGCTTTCTTT.

There are many counts of this clonotype. The chain is built from TRBV28 and TRBJ1-2, with 8 bases lining up with TRBD1. The CDR3 contains 13 residues. The V gene end was trimmed by 8 bases and the J gene end by 3 bases; junction bases not matched to a gene: 5. Per germline, CDR1 MDHEN and CDR2 SYDVKM. The CDR3 here is CASEDRAYYGYTF. DNA of the CDR3: TGTGCCAGCGAGGACAGGGCCTACTATGGCTACACCTTC.

V is TRBV28 and J is TRBJ1-3, with D possibly being TRBD1 (5 bases). The CDR3 is 15 amino acids. The germline V gene encodes CDR1 MDHEN and CDR2 SYDVKM. The ends were cut back, 5 bases at V and 4 bases at J, with 15 bases in the middle. The chain's CDR3 is CASSPGTPRGNTIYF. CDR3 DNA sequence: TGTGCCAGCAGTCCCGGGACCCCCAGAGGAAACACCATATATTTT. The full variable domain, completed using reference TRBV28 and TRBJ1-3, is DVKVTQSSRYLVKRTGEKVFLECVQDMDHENMFWYRQDPGLGLRLIYFSYDVKMKEKGDIPEGYSVSREKKERFSLILESASTNQTSMYLCASSPGTPRGNTIYFGEGSWLTVV.

The rearrangement joins TRBV11-2 to TRBJ1-1; D perhaps matches TRBD1 (6 bases). Deletions cut 5 bases from V and 0 bases from J, with 16 bases between. CDR3 length equals 16 residues. CDR1 and CDR2 from the germline V gene are SGHAT and FQNNGV. The CDR3: CASSATGLLMNTEAFF. DNA for the CDR3: TGTGCCAGCAGCGCCACAGGGTTACTCATGAACACTGAAGCTTTCTTT. The full variable domain, its missing parts supplied by reference TRBV11-2 and TRBJ1-1, is EAGVAQSPRYKIIEKRQSVAFWCNPISGHATLYWYQQILGQGPKLLIQFQNNGVVDDSQLPKDRFSAERLKGVDSTLKIQPAKLEDSAVYLCASSATGLLMNTEAFFGQGTRLTVV.

This clonotype was detected ten times or more. V and J are TRBV6-5 and TRBJ1-2; D is possibly TRBD1 (6 bases). Germline V lookup: CDR1 MNHEY, CDR2 SVGAGI. V lost 0 bases to trimming and J lost 3 bases, with 14 bases between them. This CDR3 is built from 16 residues. CDR3 amino acids: CASSYSRTALDYGYTF. The CDR3 DNA reads TGTGCCAGCAGTTACTCGAGGACAGCCCTTGACTATGGCTACACCTTC.

This clonotype appeared many times. This chain connects TRBV11-2 to TRBJ1-2; D not resolved. The CDR3 runs to 14 residues. Germline CDR1 reads SGHAT; CDR2 reads FQNNGV. Trimming cost V 0 bases and J 4 bases, with 9 bases left between them. CDR3 protein: CASSLDVGFYGYTF. The CDR3, as DNA: TGTGCCAGCAGCTTAGATGTTGGTTTCTATGGCTACACCTTC.

This clonotype was recorded many times. The chain carries TRBV7-8 and TRBJ2-7; the D is unclear. CDR3 length: 13 amino acids. The ends were cut back, 2 bases at V and 2 bases at J, with 7 bases in the middle. CDR1 is SGHVS, CDR2 FQNEAQ, per germline. CDR3 nucleotides: TGTGCCAGCAGCTTAACGAATACCTACGAGCAGTACTTC. It codes for CASSLTNTYEQYF.

There are many counts of this clonotype. V is TRBV6-2 or TRBV6-3 and J is TRBJ1-1, with TRBD1 matching 7 bases. Germline lookup yields CDR1 MNHEY and CDR2 SVGEGT. This CDR3 contains 14 residues. Losses at the gene ends were 6 bases for V and 5 bases for J; bases not matched to a gene: 9. Here the CDR3 reads CASSPLTGRTEAFF. DNA of the CDR3: TGTGCCAGCAGCCCTTTGACAGGGAGGACTGAAGCTTTCTTT.

This clonotype was seen a few times. The chain has TRBV6-1 and TRBJ2-7, with TRBD1 matching 8 bases. V shed 8 bases and J 3 bases; nucleotides not matched to a gene: 6. The CDR3 runs 13 residues. Germline CDR1 and CDR2: MNHNS and SASEGT. The CDR3 DNA follows: TGTGCCAGCGACAGGGGTCGTGACTACGAGCAGTACTTC. Its protein product is CASDRGRDYEQYF.

This clonotype was observed many times. This chain connects TRBV9 to TRBJ2-7, with D possibly being TRBD1 (6 bases). Germline V lookup: CDR1 SGDLS, CDR2 YYNGEE. V shed 2 bases and J shed 1 base, with 13 bases lying between them. This CDR3 contains 15 residues. This CDR3 is CASSVGSGESYEQYF. The CDR3 nucleotides read TGTGCCAGCAGCGTGGGGTCAGGGGAGTCCTACGAGCAGTACTTC.

The chain employs TRBV3-1 and TRBJ1-6, with 8 positions matching TRBD1. Germline CDR1 and CDR2: LGHDT and YNNKEL (reference sequence). V was pared by 0 bases and J by 7 bases, with 11 bases of the junction left unmatched. The CDR3 has 18 amino acids. The chain's CDR3 is CASSQDLEDRVGNSPLHF. In nucleotides, the CDR3 is TGTGCCAGCAGCCAAGATCTTGAGGACAGGGTGGGCAATTCACCCCTCCACTTT. Variable domain in full (rest from reference TRBV3-1 and TRBJ1-6): DTAVSQTPKYLVTQMGNDKSIKCEQNLGHDTMYWYKQDSKKFLKIMFSYNNKELIINETVPNRFSPKSPDKAHLNLHINSLELGDSAVYFCASSQDLEDRVGNSPLHFGNGTRLTVT.

This clonotype was counted many times. The V and J genes are TRBV15 and TRBJ2-7, with TRBD1 matching 10 bases. V lost 4 bases and J lost 2; bases outside the gene matches: 5. This CDR3 region has 15 residues. Germline assignment: CDR1 LNHNV and CDR2 YYDKDF (reference sequence). The CDR3 region is CATSMGQGSAYEQYF. For the CDR3, the DNA is TGTGCCACCAGCATGGGACAGGGGAGCGCCTACGAGCAGTACTTC.